The 5 T cell receptor beta chains below all came from one sample that was sequenced in a study of blood T cell repertoires in COVID-19. Data came from immunoSEQ multiplex PCR; TCRdb stores just in-frame clones and leaves some out. This table holds some 220,000 clones, about 83% found once. Source material: peripheral blood. The receptors come from a human donor in a cohort sampled during active COVID-19.

The genes are TRBV19 and TRBJ2-3; 13 nucleotides align to TRBD2. Germline CDR1 LNHDA, CDR2 SQIVND (reference sequence). The CDR3 has 19 residues. The ends lost 5 bases at V and 0 bases at J; junction bases unmatched: 11. The CDR3 region is CASSSRLAGGVSSTDTQYF. The CDR3 DNA is TGTGCCAGTAGTTCCAGACTAGCGGGGGGCGTTTCTAGCACAGATACGCAGTATTTT.

The count of this clone is one. The V call is TRBV20-1, the J call TRBJ2-7, with D possibly matching TRBD1 (6 bases). The CDR3 length is 11 residues. Trimming stripped 6 bases from V and 3 bases from J, with 9 bases between. Germline V CDR1 and CDR2: DFQATT, SNEGSKA (reference sequence). As DNA, the CDR3 is TGCAGTGCCGGACAGATCTACGAGCAGTACTTC. Translation: CSAGQIYEQYF.

This clone was counted a single time. The chain has TRBV19 and TRBJ2-7, with a weak D call TRBD1 (6 bases). The germline V and J ends were trimmed by 5 bases and 2 bases, with 7 bases remaining between them. This CDR3 has 12 residues. In germline, CDR1 is LNHDA, CDR2 SQIVND (reference sequence). The CDR3 bases are TGTGCCAGTAGTGAGGGGGCCTACGAGCAGTACTTC. Translation gives CASSEGAYEQYF.

The rearrangement links TRBV5-1 to TRBJ2-7; D gene unclear. Trimming left V 6 bases short and J 1 base short, with 11 bases between. The germline V gene encodes CDR1 SGHRS and CDR2 YFSETQ. CDR3 size: 13 residues. This chain's CDR3 is CASNPDFSYEQYF. The CDR3 coding sequence is TGCGCCAGCAACCCTGACTTTTCCTACGAGCAGTACTTC.

This rearrangement joins TRBV27 to TRBJ2-5; TRBD2 aligns across 10 bases. V lost 3 bases and J lost 6; bases outside the gene matches: 10. The CDR3 contains 16 residues. Germline V lookup: CDR1 MNHEY, CDR2 SMNVEV (reference sequence). CDR3 sequence: CASSFLPSGSWKTQYF. CDR3 nucleotide sequence: TGTGCCAGCAGTTTTCTTCCTAGCGGGAGCTGGAAGACCCAGTACTTC.